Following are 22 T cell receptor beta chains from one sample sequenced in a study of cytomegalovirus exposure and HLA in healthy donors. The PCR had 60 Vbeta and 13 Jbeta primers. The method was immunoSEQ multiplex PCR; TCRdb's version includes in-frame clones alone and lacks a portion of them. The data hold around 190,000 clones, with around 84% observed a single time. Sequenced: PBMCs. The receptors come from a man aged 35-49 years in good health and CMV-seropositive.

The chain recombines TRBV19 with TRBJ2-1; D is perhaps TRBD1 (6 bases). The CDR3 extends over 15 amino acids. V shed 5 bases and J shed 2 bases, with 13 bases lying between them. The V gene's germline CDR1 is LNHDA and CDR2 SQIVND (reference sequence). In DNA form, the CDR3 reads TGTGCCAGTAGTCCGGGACAAGCGACCTACAATGAGCAGTTCTTC. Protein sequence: CASSPGQATYNEQFF.

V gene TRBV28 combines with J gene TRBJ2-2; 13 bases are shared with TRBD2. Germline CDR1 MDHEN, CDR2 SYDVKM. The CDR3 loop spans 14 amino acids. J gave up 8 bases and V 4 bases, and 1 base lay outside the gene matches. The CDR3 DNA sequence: TGTGCCAGCAGTTGGACTAGCGGGAGAGGGGAGCTGTTTTTT. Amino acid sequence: CASSWTSGRGELFF.

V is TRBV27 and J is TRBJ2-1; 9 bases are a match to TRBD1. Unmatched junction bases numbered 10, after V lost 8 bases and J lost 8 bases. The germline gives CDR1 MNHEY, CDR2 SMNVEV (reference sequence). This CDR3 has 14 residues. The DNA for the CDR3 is TGTGCCAGCTGCACCGGGACAGGGCACTATGAGCAGTTCTTC. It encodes CASCTGTGHYEQFF.

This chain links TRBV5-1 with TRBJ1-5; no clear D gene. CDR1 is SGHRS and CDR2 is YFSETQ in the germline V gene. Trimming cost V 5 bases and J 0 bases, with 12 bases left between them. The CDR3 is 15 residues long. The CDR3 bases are TGCGCCAGCAGTGCAGGAACCGATAGCAATCAGCCCCAGCATTTT. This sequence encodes CASSAGTDSNQPQHF. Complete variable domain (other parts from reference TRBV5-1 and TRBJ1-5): KAGVTQTPRYLIKTRGQQVTLSCSPISGHRSVSWYQQTPGQGLQFLFEYFSETQRNKGNFPGRFSGRQFSNSRSEMNVSTLELGDSALYLCASSAGTDSNQPQHFGDGTRLSIL.

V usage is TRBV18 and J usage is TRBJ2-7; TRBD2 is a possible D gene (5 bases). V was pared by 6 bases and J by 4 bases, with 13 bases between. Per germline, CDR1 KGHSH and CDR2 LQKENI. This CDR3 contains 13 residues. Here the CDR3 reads CASSFSRGYEQYF. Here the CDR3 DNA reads TGTGCCAGCTCTTTCAGCCGGGGATACGAGCAGTACTTC.

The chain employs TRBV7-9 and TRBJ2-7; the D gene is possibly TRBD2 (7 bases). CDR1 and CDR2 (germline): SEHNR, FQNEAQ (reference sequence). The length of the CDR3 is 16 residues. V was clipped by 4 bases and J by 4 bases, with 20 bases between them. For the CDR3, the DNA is TGTGCCAGCAGCTCCGAGGGGGGGCACGGTCGGTACGAGCAGTACTTC. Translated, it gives CASSSEGGHGRYEQYF.

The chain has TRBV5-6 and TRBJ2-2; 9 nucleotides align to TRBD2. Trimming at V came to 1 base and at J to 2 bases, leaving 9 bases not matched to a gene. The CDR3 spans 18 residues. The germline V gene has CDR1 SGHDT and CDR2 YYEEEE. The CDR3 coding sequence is TGTGCCAGCAGCTTGCCTAGCGGGGACCCTTTTAACACCGGGGAGCTGTTTTTT. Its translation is CASSLPSGDPFNTGELFF. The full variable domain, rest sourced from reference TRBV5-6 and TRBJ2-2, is DAGVTQSPTHLIKTRGQQVTLRCSPKSGHDTVSWYQQALGQGPQFIFQYYEEEERQRGNFPDRFSGHQFPNYSSELNVNALLLGDSALYLCASSLPSGDPFNTGELFFGEGSRLTVL.

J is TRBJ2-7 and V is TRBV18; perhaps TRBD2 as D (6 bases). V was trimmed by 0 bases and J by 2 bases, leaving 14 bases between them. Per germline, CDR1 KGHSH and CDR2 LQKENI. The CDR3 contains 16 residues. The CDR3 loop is CASSPPRGGGAYEQYF. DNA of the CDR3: TGTGCCAGCTCACCACCAAGGGGAGGTGGGGCCTACGAGCAGTACTTC.

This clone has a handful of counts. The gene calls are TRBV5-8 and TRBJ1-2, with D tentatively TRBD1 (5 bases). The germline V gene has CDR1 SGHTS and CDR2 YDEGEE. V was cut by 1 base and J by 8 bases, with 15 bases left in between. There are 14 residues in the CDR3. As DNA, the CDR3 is TGTGCCAGCAGCTTGTATGTCCAGGGCGGAGGCTACACCTTC. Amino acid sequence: CASSLYVQGGGYTF.

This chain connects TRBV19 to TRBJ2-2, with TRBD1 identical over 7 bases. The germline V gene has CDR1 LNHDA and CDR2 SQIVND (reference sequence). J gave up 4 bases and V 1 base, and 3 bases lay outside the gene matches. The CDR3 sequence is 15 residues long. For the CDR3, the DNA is TGTGCCAGTAGTATAGGGGGACAGTTCACCGGGGAGCTGTTTTTT. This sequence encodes CASSIGGQFTGELFF.

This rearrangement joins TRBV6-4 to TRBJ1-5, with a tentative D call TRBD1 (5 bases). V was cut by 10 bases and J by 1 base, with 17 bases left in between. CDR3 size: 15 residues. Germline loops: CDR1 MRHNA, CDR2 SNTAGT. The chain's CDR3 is CANPKGRASNQPQHF. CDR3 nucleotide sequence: TGTGCCAACCCCAAGGGCAGGGCGAGCAATCAGCCCCAGCATTTT.

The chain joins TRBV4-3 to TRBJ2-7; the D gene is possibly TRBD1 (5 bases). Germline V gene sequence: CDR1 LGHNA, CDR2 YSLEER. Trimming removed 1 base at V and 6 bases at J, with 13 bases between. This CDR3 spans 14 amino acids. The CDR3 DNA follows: TGCGCCAGCAGCCAAGGATGGGGCTCCGGCGAGCAGTACTTC. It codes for CASSQGWGSGEQYF.

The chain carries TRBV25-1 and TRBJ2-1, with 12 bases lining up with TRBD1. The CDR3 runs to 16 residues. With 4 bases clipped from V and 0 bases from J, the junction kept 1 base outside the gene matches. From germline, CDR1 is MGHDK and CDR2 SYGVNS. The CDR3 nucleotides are TGTGCCAGCAGTGGGGACAGGGGGCTCTCCTACAATGAGCAGTTCTTC. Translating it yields CASSGDRGLSYNEQFF.

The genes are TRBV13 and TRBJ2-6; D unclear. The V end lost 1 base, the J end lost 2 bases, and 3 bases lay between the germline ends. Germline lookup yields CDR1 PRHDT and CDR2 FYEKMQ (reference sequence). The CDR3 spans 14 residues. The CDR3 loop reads CASSLDTGANVLTF. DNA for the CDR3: TGTGCCAGCAGCTTAGACACTGGGGCCAACGTCCTGACTTTC.

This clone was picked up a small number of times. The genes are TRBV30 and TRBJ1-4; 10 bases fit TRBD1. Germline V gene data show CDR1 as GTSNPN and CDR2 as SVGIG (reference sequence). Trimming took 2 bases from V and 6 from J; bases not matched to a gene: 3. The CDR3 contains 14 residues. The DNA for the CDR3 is TGTGCCTGGAGTCTAGGGACAGGGGATGAAAAACTGTTTTTT. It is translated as CAWSLGTGDEKLFF.

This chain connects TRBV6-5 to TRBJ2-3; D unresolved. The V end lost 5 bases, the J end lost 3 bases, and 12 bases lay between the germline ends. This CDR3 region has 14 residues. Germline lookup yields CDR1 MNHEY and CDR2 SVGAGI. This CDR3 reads CASSPSFGTDTQYF. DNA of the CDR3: TGTGCCAGCAGTCCCTCCTTCGGGACAGATACGCAGTATTTT.

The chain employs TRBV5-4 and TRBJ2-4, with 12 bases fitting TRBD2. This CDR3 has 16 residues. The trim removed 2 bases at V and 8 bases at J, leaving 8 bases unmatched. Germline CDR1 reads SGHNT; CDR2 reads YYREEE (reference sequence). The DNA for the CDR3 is TGTGCCAGCAGCTTCCGGACTAGCGGGGATGGATACATTCAGTACTTC. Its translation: CASSFRTSGDGYIQYF.

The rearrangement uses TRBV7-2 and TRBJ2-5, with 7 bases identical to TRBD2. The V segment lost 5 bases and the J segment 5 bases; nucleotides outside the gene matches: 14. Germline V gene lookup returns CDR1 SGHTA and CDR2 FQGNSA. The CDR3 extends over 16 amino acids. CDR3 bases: TGTGCCAGCAGCCCACCGGGGAGGGCACTAGGGGAGACCCAGTACTTC. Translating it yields CASSPPGRALGETQYF.

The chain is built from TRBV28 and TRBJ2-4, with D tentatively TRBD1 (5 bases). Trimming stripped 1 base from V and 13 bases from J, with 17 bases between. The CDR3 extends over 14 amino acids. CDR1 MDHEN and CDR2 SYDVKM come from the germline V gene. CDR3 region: CASSLYNRRTQQYF. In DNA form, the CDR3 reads TGTGCCAGCAGTTTATATAACAGGCGAACGCAACAGTACTTC.

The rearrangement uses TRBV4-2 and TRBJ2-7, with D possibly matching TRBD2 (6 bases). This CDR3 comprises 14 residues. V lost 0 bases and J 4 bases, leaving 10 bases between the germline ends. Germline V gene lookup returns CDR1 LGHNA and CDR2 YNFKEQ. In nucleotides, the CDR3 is TGTGCCAGCAGCCAAGAGGCGGGGCGGTACGAGCAGTACTTC. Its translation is CASSQEAGRYEQYF.

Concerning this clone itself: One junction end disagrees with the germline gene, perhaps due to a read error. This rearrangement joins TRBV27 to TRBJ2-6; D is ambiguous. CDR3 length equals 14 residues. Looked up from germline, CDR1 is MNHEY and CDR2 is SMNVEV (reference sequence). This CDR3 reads CASSFHSGANVLTF. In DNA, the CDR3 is TGTGCCAGTAGTTTCCATTCTGGGGCCAACGTCCTGACTTTC.

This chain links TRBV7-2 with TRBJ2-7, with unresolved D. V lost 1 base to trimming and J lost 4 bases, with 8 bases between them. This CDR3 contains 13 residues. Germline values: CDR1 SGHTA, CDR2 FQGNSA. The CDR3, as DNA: TGTGCCAGCAGCTTAGTGGCGGTTTACGAGCAGTACTTC. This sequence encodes CASSLVAVYEQYF.